Sequencing of this TCR beta chain was carried out in a study of early T cells in non-severe SARS-CoV-2 infection. As for the study in general: The chains were unpaired, and the sequenced material was bulk RNA from unsorted whole blood.

This clonotype showed up many times. Tagging with unique molecular identifiers was applied to individual cDNA molecules. TCRdb called the 5' RACE reads again in MiXCR, with one record for every CDR3 protein. The data show 35,000 to 50,000 distinct CDR3 sequences, approximately 6.1% seen once. Germline V gives CDR1 LGHDT, CDR2 YNNKEL (reference sequence). This CDR3 is 15 amino acids long. With 1 base clipped from V and 4 bases from J, the junction kept 3 bases outside the gene matches. Sequences were obtained from whole blood. The sequence came from an adult who was a healthcare worker with PCR-confirmed SARS-CoV-2 infection or an uninfected control (not recorded which). The rearrangement uses TRBV3-1 and TRBJ2-7; TRBD2 aligns across 11 bases. DNA of the CDR3: TGTGCCAGCAGCCAAGGACTAGCGGGGATTTACGAGCAGTACTTC. Protein: CASSQGLAGIYEQYF.